The subject of this entry is one T cell receptor beta chain. Measured with immunoSEQ multiplex PCR; TCRdb has only the in-frame clones, and not every one. This sample has about 270,000 clones, with 88% found just once. Across 20 to 25 US areas, participants ranged in age from about 18 to 90 years. This entry belongs to a study of blood T cell repertoires in COVID-19. Across the whole study: T cells, B-cell-depleted T cells, or PBMCs supplied cDNA or gDNA.

This CDR3 has 13 amino acids. Germline-derived CDR1 and CDR2 are MNHEY and SVGEGT. Trimming took off 4 bases at V and 3 bases at J, with 9 bases between the two ends. Material for sequencing was PBMCs or T cells enriched from blood (not recorded which). J is TRBJ1-2 and V is TRBV6-2 or TRBV6-3; D possibly corresponds to TRBD1 (6 bases). This sequence originates from a woman in her forties or fifties who had recovered from COVID-19. The chain's CDR3 is CASSFGQYYGYTF. The CDR3 coding sequence is TGTGCCAGCAGTTTCGGACAGTACTATGGCTACACCTTC.